The 30 T cell receptor beta chains given below trace back to one sample, sequenced in a study of cytomegalovirus exposure and HLA in healthy donors (dated by TCRdb to the late 2010s). Library creation used the immunoSEQ multiplex PCR assay. For the multiplex PCR, a mixture combining 60 forward primers for TCR Vbeta segments and 13 reverse primers for TCR Jbeta segments was used. Sourced from immuneACCESS, this table was stored by TCRdb with only in-frame sequences that have V and J called. A share of the clones is absent; for the studies checked, an unresolved V gene accounts for under half, and the remainder has no known explanation. The sample has 120,000 to 150,000 clones on record. Jointly, the top ten make up 2% to 2.5% of the sample. The sequencing sample was made of PBMCs. These receptors originate from a woman between 18 and 30 years old in good health and CMV-seronegative.

The J gene is TRBJ1-6, the V gene TRBV7-9; 9 bases fit TRBD1. CDR3 length equals 17 residues. Losses at the gene ends were 4 bases for V and 6 bases for J; bases not matched to a gene: 10. The germline V gene encodes CDR1 SEHNR and CDR2 FQNEAQ (reference sequence). CDR3 DNA: TGTGCCAGCAGCTATCCACCGGGACAGGGCTCTAATTCACCCCTCCACTTT. This translates into CASSYPPGQGSNSPLHF.

V usage is TRBV13 and J usage is TRBJ2-1, with 11 nucleotides matching TRBD2. Germline V gives CDR1 PRHDT, CDR2 FYEKMQ (reference sequence). There are 13 residues in the CDR3. V was clipped by 7 bases and J by 9 bases; unmatched bases: 5. The CDR3 DNA sequence: TGTGCCAGCAAACTAGCGGGAGCGCGTGAGCAGTTCTTC. Its protein product is CASKLAGAREQFF.

This rearrangement joins TRBV6-5 to TRBJ1-2; D is perhaps TRBD1 (5 bases). Trimming shortened V by 7 bases and J by 7 bases, and 16 bases separated the two germline ends. This CDR3 contains 13 residues. CDR1 MNHEY and CDR2 SVGAGI come from the germline V gene. Written as DNA, the CDR3 is TGTGCCAGCACCAAGGGGCGCGGGGGTGGCTACACCTTC. It codes for CASTKGRGGGYTF.

J is TRBJ2-1 and V is TRBV29-1; 14 nucleotides agree with TRBD2. The V gene's germline CDR1 is SQVTM and CDR2 ANQGSEA. After removal of 6 bases from V and 7 bases from J, the junction contained 5 bases not matched to a gene. This CDR3 comprises 14 residues. CDR3 nucleotide sequence: TGCAGCGTCCGCGGACTAGCGGGAGGTAATGAGCAGTTCTTC. Translated, it gives CSVRGLAGGNEQFF.

The chain couples TRBV5-1 to TRBJ2-5; TRBD2 agrees at 7 bases. The J call may be mistaken, given a closer DNA end match to TRBJ2-7. The CDR3 length is 16 residues. Germline V gene lookup returns CDR1 SGHRS and CDR2 YFSETQ. In DNA, the CDR3 is TGCGCCAGCAGCTTTTCAGTGGGAGGGTTTAGCTACGAGCAGTACTTC. It encodes CASSFSVGGFSYEQYF.

CDR3 sequence reads: CSVEVVGGTGAEYGYTF. The DNA for the CDR3 is TGCAGCGTTGAAGTAGTAGGGGGGACAGGGGCTGAATATGGCTACACCTTC. The chain links TRBV29-1 to TRBJ1-2, with 10 nucleotides matching TRBD1. Trimming removed 1 base from V and 5 bases from J; junction bases left unmatched: 13. Germline assignment: CDR1 SQVTM and CDR2 ANQGSEA. The CDR3 covers 17 residues. Complete variable domain (other parts from reference TRBV29-1 and TRBJ1-2): SAVISQKPSRDICQRGTSLTIQCQVDSQVTMMFWYRQQPGQSLTLIATANQGSEATYESGFVIDKFPISRPNLTFSTLTVSNMSPEDSSIYLCSVEVVGGTGAEYGYTFGSGTRLTVV.

The rearrangement uses TRBV19 and TRBJ2-5; D is perhaps TRBD1 (5 bases). The CDR3 runs to 14 residues. With 3 bases removed from V and 4 bases from J, the gap between germline ends came to 12 bases. In germline, CDR1 is LNHDA, CDR2 SQIVND (reference sequence). In DNA, the CDR3 is TGTGCCAGTAGTATCAAAGGGGATCTAGAGACCCAGTACTTC. Translating it yields CASSIKGDLETQYF.

The chain joins TRBV11-3 to TRBJ2-3; D not certain. The CDR3 consists of 13 residues. Deletions cut 6 bases from V and 4 bases from J, with 11 bases between. Germline loops: CDR1 SGHNT, CDR2 YENEEA. CDR3 nucleotides: TGTGCCAGCAGTTCACTATTTGCAGATACGCAGTATTTT. It translates to CASSSLFADTQYF.

The chain recombines TRBV19 with TRBJ1-1; maybe TRBD1 (5 bases). The CDR3 is made up of 14 amino acids. Trimming took 10 bases from V and 2 from J, leaving 17 bases between them. Germline lookup yields CDR1 LNHDA and CDR2 SQIVND (reference sequence). CDR3 nucleotide sequence: TGTGCCACCGCCTCGATGGGGGGAAACACTGAAGCTTTCTTT. Translating gives CATASMGGNTEAFF.

The V and J genes are TRBV5-4 and TRBJ2-2; TRBD1 matches 7 bases. J lost 4 bases, V lost 3 bases, and 6 bases had no gene match. Germline assignment: CDR1 SGHNT and CDR2 YYREEE (reference sequence). The CDR3 loop spans 15 amino acids. The CDR3 here is CASSSPGQSTGELFF. The CDR3 DNA sequence: TGTGCCAGCAGCTCACCGGGACAGAGCACCGGGGAGCTGTTTTTT.

The chain employs TRBV30 and TRBJ1-4, with D unclear. V lost 4 bases and J 8 bases, leaving 11 bases between the germline ends. The CDR3 contains 12 residues. Germline loops: CDR1 GTSNPN, CDR2 SVGIG (reference sequence). The CDR3 DNA reads as TGTGCCTGGACGGTAGGGAGCGAAAAACTGTTTTTT. This codes for CAWTVGSEKLFF.

CDR3 in amino acids: CASSVWSSASTDTQYF. In DNA form, the CDR3 reads TGTGCCAGCAGTGTCTGGAGTTCTGCTAGCACAGATACGCAGTATTTT. This chain uses TRBV2 with TRBJ2-3, with unresolved D. In germline, CDR1 is SNHLY, CDR2 FYNNEI. The CDR3 length is 16 residues. V was clipped by 4 bases and J by 0 bases, with 14 bases between them.

The V call is TRBV6-6, the J call TRBJ2-7; TRBD2 aligns across 7 bases. Germline V gene data show CDR1 as MNHNY and CDR2 as SVGAGI (reference sequence). The CDR3 extends over 13 amino acids. V shed 2 bases, J shed 11 bases, and the junction held 9 bases outside the gene matches. The CDR3 region has the DNA TGTGCCAGCAGTTACGACTCGGGACTAATAAAGTACGTC. Translation: CASSYDSGLIKYV.

The chain recombines TRBV7-2 with TRBJ2-1; 7 positions agree with TRBD2. The CDR3 runs to 13 residues. CDR1 SGHTA and CDR2 FQGNSA come from the germline V gene. With V trimmed by 5 bases and J by 6 bases, 4 bases remained unmatched. CDR3 sequence reads: CASSRGRGNEQFF. As DNA, the CDR3 is TGTGCCAGCAGCCGGGGGAGGGGCAATGAGCAGTTCTTC.

The chain uses TRBV4-3 and TRBJ2-3; maybe TRBD1 (6 bases). The length of the CDR3 is 14 residues. V was pared by 2 bases and J by 6 bases, with 12 bases between. Germline assignment: CDR1 LGHNA and CDR2 YSLEER. CDR3 sequence reads: CASSQQRQGDTQYF. In nucleotides, the CDR3 is TGCGCCAGCAGCCAACAGCGGCAGGGGGATACGCAGTATTTT.

This rearrangement joins TRBV11-2 to TRBJ2-7; the match to TRBD2 covers 7 bases. V was clipped by 5 bases and J by 3 bases; unmatched bases: 4. Germline CDR1 reads SGHAT; CDR2 reads FQNNGV. The CDR3 is made up of 13 amino acids. The CDR3 here is CASSPGGVYEQYF. CDR3 in DNA: TGTGCCAGCAGCCCTGGGGGGGTCTACGAGCAGTACTTC.

Notes on this clone: A read error may produce the germline difference seen at one junction end. The CDR3 nucleotides are TGTGCCAGCAGCTCGCAGACGGCGGTCGTTGGCTCCACCTTC. This gives the protein CASSSQTAVVGSTF. The chain couples TRBV5-6 to TRBJ1-2, with D unresolved. Germline assignment: CDR1 SGHDT and CDR2 YYEEEE. The CDR3 is made up of 14 amino acids.

The genes are TRBV30 and TRBJ2-5, with D maybe TRBD2 (6 bases). This CDR3 has 12 amino acids. V was shortened by 6 bases and J by 5 bases, with 13 bases between the two germline ends. The germline V gene encodes CDR1 GTSNPN and CDR2 SVGIG (reference sequence). The CDR3 sequence: CACDGGGETQYF. CDR3 sequence (DNA): TGTGCCTGTGACGGAGGAGGGGAGACCCAGTACTTC.

V gene TRBV11-2 combines with J gene TRBJ2-1; D gene ambiguous. This CDR3 contains 12 residues. CDR1 is SGHAT and CDR2 is FQNNGV in the germline V gene. Trimming removed 5 bases at V and 7 bases at J, with 9 bases between. CDR3: CASSHPNNEQFF. CDR3 DNA sequence: TGTGCCAGCAGCCATCCTAATAATGAGCAGTTCTTC.

This chain uses TRBV19 with TRBJ1-1; a possible D gene is TRBD1 (5 bases). The CDR3 is 17 residues long. V shed 1 base and J shed 0 bases, with 15 bases lying between them. Per germline, CDR1 LNHDA and CDR2 SQIVND (reference sequence). The CDR3 protein is CASSIVDATALNTEAFF. The CDR3 coding sequence is TGTGCCAGTAGTATAGTAGATGCGACAGCGCTGAACACTGAAGCTTTCTTT. The variable domain in full, completed from reference TRBV19 and TRBJ1-1, reads DGGITQSPKYLFRKEGQNVTLSCEQNLNHDAMYWYRQDPGQGLRLIYYSQIVNDFQKGDIAEGYSVSREKKESFPLTVTSAQKNPTAFYLCASSIVDATALNTEAFFGQGTRLTVV.

V gene TRBV11-2 combines with J gene TRBJ2-5, with TRBD2 matching over 15 bases. Gene TRBJ2-7 matches the end of the DNA better, so the J call may be wrong. Germline assignment: CDR1 SGHAT and CDR2 FQNNGV. The CDR3 runs 17 residues. DNA of the CDR3: TGTGCCAGCAGCTCGCAACCGGGGACTAGCGGGAGGAGCGAGCAGTACTTC. Protein sequence: CASSSQPGTSGRSEQYF.

The chain carries TRBV7-2 and TRBJ2-7; 7 bases are a match to TRBD1. The CDR3 length is 13 residues. Trimming took 5 bases from V and 3 from J; bases not matched to a gene: 4. Germline V gives CDR1 SGHTA, CDR2 FQGNSA. This CDR3 reads CASSGWDSYEQYF. The CDR3 DNA reads as TGTGCCAGCAGCGGCTGGGACAGCTACGAGCAGTACTTC. Filled out from reference TRBV7-2 and TRBJ2-7, the complete variable domain reads GAGVSQSPSNKVTEKGKDVELRCDPISGHTALYWYRQSLGQGLEFLIYFQGNSAPDKSGLPSDRFSAERTGGSVSTLTIQRTQQEDSAVYLCASSGWDSYEQYFGPGTRLTVT.

The genes are TRBV4-2 and TRBJ2-1; 7 bases line up with TRBD2. The junction had 7 bases not matched to a gene; V was cut back by 0 bases and J by 2 bases. The CDR3 covers 17 residues. The germline CDR1 and CDR2 sequences are LGHNA and YNFKEQ. CDR3 protein: CASSQDTEAGAYNEQFF. In DNA, the CDR3 is TGTGCCAGCAGCCAAGATACGGAGGCGGGAGCCTACAATGAGCAGTTCTTC.

The J gene is TRBJ2-7, the V gene TRBV5-1; 8 bases agree with TRBD1. Germline lookup yields CDR1 SGHRS and CDR2 YFSETQ. J gave up 0 bases and V 4 bases, and 3 bases lay outside the gene matches. CDR3 length: 14 amino acids. DNA of the CDR3: TGCGCCAGCAGCGTGACAGGGGACTCCTACGAGCAGTACTTC. Translated: CASSVTGDSYEQYF. Using reference TRBV5-1 and TRBJ2-7 for the parts outside the CDR3, the full variable domain is KAGVTQTPRYLIKTRGQQVTLSCSPISGHRSVSWYQQTPGQGLQFLFEYFSETQRNKGNFPGRFSGRQFSNSRSEMNVSTLELGDSALYLCASSVTGDSYEQYFGPGTRLTVT.

The rearrangement joins TRBV10-2 to TRBJ2-5, with 10 positions matching TRBD2. Unmatched junction bases numbered 4, after V lost 6 bases and J lost 0 bases. This CDR3 region has 15 residues. Germline CDR1 is WSHSY and CDR2 is SAAADI. The CDR3 sequence: CASRGLAVYQETQYF. The CDR3 bases are TGCGCCAGCAGAGGACTAGCGGTGTACCAAGAGACCCAGTACTTC.

The chain recombines TRBV2 with TRBJ2-4; 8 nucleotides align to TRBD1. The CDR3 runs to 13 residues. In germline, CDR1 is SNHLY, CDR2 FYNNEI. J lost 1 base, V lost 8 bases, and 1 base had no gene match. The CDR3 DNA is TGTGCCAGCTACAGGGGGGCCAAAAACATTCAGTACTTC. This codes for CASYRGAKNIQYF.

This chain joins TRBV6-5 and TRBJ1-2, with D perhaps matching TRBD1 (5 bases). CDR3 length: 15 amino acids. V was shortened by 2 bases and J by 2 bases, with 12 bases between the two germline ends. Germline V gives CDR1 MNHEY, CDR2 SVGAGI. CDR3 amino acids: CASSYADRDNYGYTF. In DNA form, the CDR3 reads TGTGCCAGCAGTTACGCCGACAGAGACAACTATGGCTACACCTTC.

The gene calls are TRBV5-4 and TRBJ2-7, with 7 positions matching TRBD1. J lost 7 bases, V lost 3 bases, and 10 bases had no gene match. CDR3 length: 14 residues. Germline V gives CDR1 SGHNT, CDR2 YYREEE (reference sequence). The CDR3 protein is CASSWGKGASEQYV. The CDR3 DNA reads TGTGCCAGCAGCTGGGGTAAGGGGGCTAGTGAGCAGTACGTC.

V gene TRBV29-1 combines with J gene TRBJ2-2, with a tentative D call TRBD1 (5 bases). The germline CDR1 and CDR2 sequences are SQVTM and ANQGSEA. V was pared by 4 bases and J by 1 base, with 19 bases between. The CDR3 is 17 amino acids. The CDR3 loop reads CSVGGGAGEWNTGELFF. DNA for the CDR3: TGCAGCGTTGGAGGTGGGGCTGGAGAGTGGAACACCGGGGAGCTGTTTTTT.

The chain uses TRBV6-5 and TRBJ2-3; possible D gene TRBD1, 5 bases. V lost 2 bases and J lost 3, with 9 bases in between. Germline V CDR1 and CDR2: MNHEY, SVGAGI. The CDR3 sequence is 14 residues long. The CDR3 sequence: CASSYRQGTDTQYF. The CDR3 bases are TGTGCCAGCAGTTACCGGCAGGGAACAGATACGCAGTATTTT.